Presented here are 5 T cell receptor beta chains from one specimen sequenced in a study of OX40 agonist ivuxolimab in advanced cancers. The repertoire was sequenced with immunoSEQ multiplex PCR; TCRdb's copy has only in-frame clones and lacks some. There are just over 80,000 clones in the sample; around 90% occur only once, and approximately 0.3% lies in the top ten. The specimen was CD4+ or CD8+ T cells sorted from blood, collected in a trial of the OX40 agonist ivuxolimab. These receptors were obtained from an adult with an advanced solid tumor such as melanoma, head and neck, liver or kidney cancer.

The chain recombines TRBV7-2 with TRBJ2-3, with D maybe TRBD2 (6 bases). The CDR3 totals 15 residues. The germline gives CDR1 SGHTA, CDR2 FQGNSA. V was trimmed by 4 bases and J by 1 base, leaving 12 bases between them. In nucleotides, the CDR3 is TGTGCCAGCAGCTCCTTGTCTAGCGGCACAGATACGCAGTATTTT. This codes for CASSSLSSGTDTQYF.

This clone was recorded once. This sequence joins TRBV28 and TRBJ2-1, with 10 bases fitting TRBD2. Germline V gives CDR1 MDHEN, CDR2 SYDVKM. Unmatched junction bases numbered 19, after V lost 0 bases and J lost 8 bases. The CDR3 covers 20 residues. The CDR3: CASSLWFKGDLSGRADEQFF. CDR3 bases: TGTGCCAGCAGTTTATGGTTTAAGGGGGATCTGAGCGGGAGGGCCGATGAGCAGTTCTTC.

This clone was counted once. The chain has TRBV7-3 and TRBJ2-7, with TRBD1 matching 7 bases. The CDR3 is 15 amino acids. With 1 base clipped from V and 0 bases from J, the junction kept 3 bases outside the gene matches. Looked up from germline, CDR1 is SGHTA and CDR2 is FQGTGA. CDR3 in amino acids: CASSLNGDSSYEQYF. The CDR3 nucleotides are TGTGCCAGCAGCTTAAACGGGGACAGCTCCTACGAGCAGTACTTC.

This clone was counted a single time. The DNA of the CDR3 is TGTGCCAGCAGCTTAGGAGAGGGGCAAAAACTGTTTTTT. Residues: CASSLGEGQKLFF. The chain recombines TRBV11-2 with TRBJ1-4; D perhaps matches TRBD1 (5 bases). This CDR3 has 13 amino acids. Deletions cut 1 base from V and 9 bases from J, with 9 bases between. Germline lookup yields CDR1 SGHAT and CDR2 FQNNGV.

CDR3 sequence: CASSSLAGGPGETQYF. CDR3 nucleotides: TGTGCCAGCAGCTCACTAGCGGGAGGGCCGGGGGAGACCCAGTACTTC. The rearrangement links TRBV9 to TRBJ2-5; 13 positions agree with TRBD2. CDR1 and CDR2 (germline): SGDLS, YYNGEE. The trim removed 4 bases at V and 5 bases at J, leaving 8 bases unmatched. The CDR3 is 16 amino acids.